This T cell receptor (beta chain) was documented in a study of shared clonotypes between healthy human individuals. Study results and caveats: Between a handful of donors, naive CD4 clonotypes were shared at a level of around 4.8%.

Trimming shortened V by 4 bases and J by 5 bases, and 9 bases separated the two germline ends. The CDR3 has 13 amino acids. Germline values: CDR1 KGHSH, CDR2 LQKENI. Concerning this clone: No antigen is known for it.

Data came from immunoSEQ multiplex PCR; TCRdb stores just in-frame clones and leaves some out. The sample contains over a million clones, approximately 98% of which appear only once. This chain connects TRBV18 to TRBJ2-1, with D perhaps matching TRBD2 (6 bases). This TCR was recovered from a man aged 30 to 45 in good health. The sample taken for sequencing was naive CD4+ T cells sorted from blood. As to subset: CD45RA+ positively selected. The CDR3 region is CASSLAENNEQFF. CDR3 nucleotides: TGTGCCAGCTCACTAGCGGAGAACAATGAGCAGTTCTTC. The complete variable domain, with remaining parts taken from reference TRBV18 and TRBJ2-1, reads NAGVMQNPRHLVRRRGQEARLRCSPMKGHSHVYWYRQLPEEGLKFMVYLQKENIIDESGMPKERFSAEFPKEGPSILRIQQVVRGDSAAYFCASSLAENNEQFFGPGTRLTVL.